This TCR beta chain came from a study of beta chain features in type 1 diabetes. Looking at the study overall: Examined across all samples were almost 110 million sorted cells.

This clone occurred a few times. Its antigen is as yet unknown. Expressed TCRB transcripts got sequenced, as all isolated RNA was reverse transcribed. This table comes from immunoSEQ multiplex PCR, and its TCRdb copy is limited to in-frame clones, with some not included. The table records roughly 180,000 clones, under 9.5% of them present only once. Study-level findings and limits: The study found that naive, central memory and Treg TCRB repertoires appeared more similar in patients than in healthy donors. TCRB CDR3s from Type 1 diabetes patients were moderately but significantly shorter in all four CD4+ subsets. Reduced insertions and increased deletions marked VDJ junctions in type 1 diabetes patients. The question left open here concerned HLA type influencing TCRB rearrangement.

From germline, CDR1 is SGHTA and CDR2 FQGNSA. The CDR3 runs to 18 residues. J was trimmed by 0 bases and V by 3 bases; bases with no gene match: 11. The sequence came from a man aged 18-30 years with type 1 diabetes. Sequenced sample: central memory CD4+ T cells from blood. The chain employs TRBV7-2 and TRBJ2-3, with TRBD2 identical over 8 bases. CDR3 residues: CASSLPSGGGRSTDTQYF. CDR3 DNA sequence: TGTGCCAGCAGCTTGCCATCTGGCGGGGGGCGCAGCACAGATACGCAGTATTTT. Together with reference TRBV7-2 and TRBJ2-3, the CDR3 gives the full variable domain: GAGVSQSPSNKVTEKGKDVELRCDPISGHTALYWYRQSLGQGLEFLIYFQGNSAPDKSGLPSDRFSAERTGGSVSTLTIQRTQQEDSAVYLCASSLPSGGGRSTDTQYFGPGTRLTVL.